The rows below give T cell receptor beta chains drawn from one sample of a study of cytomegalovirus exposure and HLA in healthy donors. TCRdb's copy holds only in-frame clones and misses some; the assay was immunoSEQ multiplex PCR. The sample yields under 70,000 clones, around four fifths seen once. Source material: PBMCs. These receptors were obtained from a male donor in good health and CMV-seropositive. CDR3s include the opening cysteine and the closing phenylalanine or tryptophan. The D gene is left open where the match is weak. Size tells how often a clone was seen (once, few, many) or the class of an expanded clone, and some rows leave it out.

abundance: -; d_gene: -; v_gene: TRBV4-1; j_gene: TRBJ1-2; CDR3aa: CASSQEGRQAYGYTF; CDR3nt: TGCGCCAGCAGCCAAGAGGGACGACAGGCGTATGGCTACACCTTC
abundance: -; d_gene: TRBD1; v_gene: TRBV4-3; j_gene: TRBJ2-1; CDR3aa: CASSQADRGLTNEQFF; CDR3nt: TGCGCCAGCAGCCAAGCAGACAGGGGGTTAACCAATGAGCAGTTCTTC
abundance: -; d_gene: -; v_gene: TRBV5-1; j_gene: TRBJ1-4; CDR3aa: CASSLADRPNEKLFF; CDR3nt: TGCGCCAGCAGCTTGGCCGACAGACCTAATGAAAAACTGTTTTTT
abundance: once; d_gene: TRBD2; v_gene: TRBV9; j_gene: TRBJ2-1; CDR3aa: CASSVAGLAGRNEQFF; CDR3nt: TGTGCCAGCAGCGTAGCTGGGCTAGCGGGTAGGAATGAGCAGTTCTTC
abundance: -; d_gene: -; v_gene: TRBV27; j_gene: TRBJ2-6; CDR3aa: CASSESSGANVLTF; CDR3nt: TGTGCCAGCAGCGAGAGCTCTGGGGCCAACGTCCTGACTTTC
abundance: -; d_gene: TRBD1; v_gene: TRBV9; j_gene: TRBJ2-1; CDR3aa: CASSLDRVPYNEQFF; CDR3nt: TGTGCCAGCAGCCTAGACAGGGTTCCCTACAATGAGCAGTTCTTC
abundance: once; d_gene: -; v_gene: TRBV10-2; j_gene: TRBJ2-1; CDR3aa: CASSLWGLEEQFF; CDR3nt: TGCGCCAGCAGTCTTTGGGGGCTTGAGGAGCAGTTCTTC
abundance: -; d_gene: TRBD1; v_gene: TRBV9; j_gene: TRBJ2-7; CDR3aa: CASSPSGQGRDEQYF; CDR3nt: TGTGCCAGCAGCCCATCGGGACAGGGAAGAGACGAGCAGTACTTC
abundance: -; d_gene: TRBD1; v_gene: TRBV19; j_gene: TRBJ1-1; CDR3aa: CASMSRGRPPEAFF; CDR3nt: TGTGCCAGTATGTCTAGGGGGCGGCCCCCTGAAGCTTTCTTT
abundance: few; d_gene: -; v_gene: TRBV27; j_gene: TRBJ1-1; CDR3aa: CASSLFRGTEAFF; CDR3nt: TGTGCCAGCAGTTTGTTTAGGGGCACTGAAGCTTTCTTT
abundance: -; d_gene: TRBD2; v_gene: TRBV10-2; j_gene: TRBJ2-1; CDR3aa: CASKTGGASYNEQFF; CDR3nt: TGCGCCAGCAAGACCGGGGGGGCCTCCTACAATGAGCAGTTCTTC
abundance: once; d_gene: -; v_gene: TRBV28; j_gene: TRBJ2-2; CDR3aa: CASSLFVAGLESGELFF; CDR3nt: TGTGCCAGCAGTTTATTCGTGGCGGGGCTTGAGTCCGGGGAGCTGTTTTTT
abundance: -; d_gene: -; v_gene: TRBV7-9; j_gene: TRBJ1-1; CDR3aa: CASSASTGLTEAFF; CDR3nt: TGTGCCAGCAGCGCGTCAACAGGGCTTACTGAAGCTTTCTTT
abundance: -; d_gene: -; v_gene: TRBV19; j_gene: TRBJ2-1; CDR3aa: CASSIGSYNEQFF; CDR3nt: TGTGCCAGTAGTATAGGCAGTTACAATGAGCAGTTCTTC
abundance: -; d_gene: TRBD2; v_gene: TRBV10-3; j_gene: TRBJ2-3; CDR3aa: CATLAGAHTDTQYF; CDR3nt: TGTGCCACACTAGCGGGGGCCCACACAGATACGCAGTATTTT
abundance: -; d_gene: -; v_gene: TRBV29-1; j_gene: TRBJ2-7; CDR3aa: CSVWDTYSYEQYF; CDR3nt: TGCAGCGTATGGGACACCTACTCCTACGAGCAGTACTTC
abundance: once; d_gene: TRBD1; v_gene: TRBV19; j_gene: TRBJ1-1; CDR3aa: CASRTTGTGMKDTEAFF; CDR3nt: TGTGCCAGTAGAACCACCGGGACAGGGATGAAGGACACTGAAGCTTTCTTT
abundance: -; d_gene: -; v_gene: TRBV2; j_gene: TRBJ2-1; CDR3aa: CASSVGGGPSYNEQFF; CDR3nt: TGTGCCAGCAGTGTTGGGGGGGGCCCCTCCTACAATGAGCAGTTCTTC
abundance: few; d_gene: TRBD1; v_gene: TRBV4-1; j_gene: TRBJ1-5; CDR3aa: CASSQEGQRQPQHF; CDR3nt: TGCGCCAGCAGCCAAGAGGGACAGAGGCAGCCCCAGCATTTT
abundance: once; d_gene: TRBD1; v_gene: TRBV6-5; j_gene: TRBJ1-2; CDR3aa: CASRKGGQGIGYTF; CDR3nt: TGTGCCAGCAGAAAAGGGGGACAGGGTATTGGCTACACCTTC
abundance: few; d_gene: -; v_gene: TRBV4-1; j_gene: TRBJ1-6; CDR3aa: CASSPRISEGSYNSPLHF; CDR3nt: TGCGCCAGCAGCCCCCGAATCAGTGAGGGCTCCTATAATTCACCCCTCCACTTT
abundance: -; d_gene: TRBD1; v_gene: TRBV7-3; j_gene: TRBJ1-6; CDR3aa: CASSFPTGRSPLHF; CDR3nt: TGTGCCAGCAGTTTCCCGACAGGGAGGTCACCCCTCCACTTT
abundance: -; d_gene: -; v_gene: TRBV6-5; j_gene: TRBJ1-2; CDR3aa: CASSLLREIDGYTF; CDR3nt: TGTGCCAGCAGCCTCCTACGGGAGATCGATGGCTACACCTTC
abundance: once; d_gene: -; v_gene: TRBV25-1; j_gene: TRBJ1-2; CDR3aa: CASSRIGAADGYTF; CDR3nt: TGTGCCAGCAGTAGGATAGGGGCGGCGGATGGCTACACCTTC
abundance: -; d_gene: -; v_gene: TRBV11-1; j_gene: TRBJ1-6; CDR3aa: CASSQNSPLHF; CDR3nt: TGTGCCAGCAGCCAAAATTCACCCCTCCACTTT
abundance: -; d_gene: -; v_gene: TRBV29-1; j_gene: TRBJ1-5; CDR3aa: CSVGTTNSNQPQHF; CDR3nt: TGCAGCGTTGGGACGACTAATAGCAATCAGCCCCAGCATTTT
abundance: -; d_gene: -; v_gene: TRBV7-3; j_gene: TRBJ2-7; CDR3aa: CASSLAHSGEQYF; CDR3nt: TGTGCCAGCAGTCTAGCTCACTCAGGCGAGCAGTACTTC
abundance: -; d_gene: TRBD1; v_gene: TRBV9; j_gene: TRBJ2-3; CDR3aa: CASSDRGQGPDTQYF; CDR3nt: TGTGCCAGCAGCGACAGAGGACAGGGACCAGATACGCAGTATTTT
abundance: -; d_gene: -; v_gene: TRBV9; j_gene: TRBJ2-2; CDR3aa: CASSVVGASTGELFF; CDR3nt: TGTGCCAGCAGCGTAGTGGGGGCCTCCACCGGGGAGCTGTTTTTT
abundance: -; d_gene: -; v_gene: TRBV11-2; j_gene: TRBJ2-5; CDR3aa: CASSLVQGETQYF; CDR3nt: TGTGCCAGCAGCTTAGTCCAGGGGGAGACCCAGTACTTC
abundance: -; d_gene: -; v_gene: TRBV5-1; j_gene: TRBJ2-5; CDR3aa: CASSLARAVQETQYF; CDR3nt: TGCGCCAGCAGCTTGGCCAGGGCGGTGCAAGAGACCCAGTACTTC